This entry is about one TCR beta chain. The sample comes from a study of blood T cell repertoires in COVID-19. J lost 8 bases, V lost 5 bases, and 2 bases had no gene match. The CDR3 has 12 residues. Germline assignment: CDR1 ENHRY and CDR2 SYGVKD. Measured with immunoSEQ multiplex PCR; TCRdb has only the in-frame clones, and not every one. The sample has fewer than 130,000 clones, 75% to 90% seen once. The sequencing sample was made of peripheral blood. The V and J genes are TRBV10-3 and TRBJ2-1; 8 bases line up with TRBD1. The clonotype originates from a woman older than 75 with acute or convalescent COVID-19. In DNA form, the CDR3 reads TGTGCCATCAGTTCAGGGGGCGATGAGCAGTTCTTC. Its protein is CAISSGGDEQFF.